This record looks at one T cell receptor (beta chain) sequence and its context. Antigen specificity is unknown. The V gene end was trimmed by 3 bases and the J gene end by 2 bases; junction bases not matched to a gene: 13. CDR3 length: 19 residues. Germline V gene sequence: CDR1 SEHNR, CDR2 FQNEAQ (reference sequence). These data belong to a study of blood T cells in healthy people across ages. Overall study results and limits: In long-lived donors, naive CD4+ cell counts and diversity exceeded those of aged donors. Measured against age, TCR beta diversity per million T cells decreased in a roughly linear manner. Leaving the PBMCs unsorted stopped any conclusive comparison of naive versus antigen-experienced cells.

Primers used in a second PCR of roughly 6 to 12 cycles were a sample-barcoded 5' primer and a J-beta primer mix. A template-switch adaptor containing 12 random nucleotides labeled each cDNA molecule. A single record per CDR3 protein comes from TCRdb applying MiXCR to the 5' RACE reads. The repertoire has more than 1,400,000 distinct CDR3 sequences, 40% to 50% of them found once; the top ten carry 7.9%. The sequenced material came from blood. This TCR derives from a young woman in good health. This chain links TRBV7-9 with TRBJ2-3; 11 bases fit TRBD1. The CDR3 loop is CASSLSRTGGSTFTDTQYF. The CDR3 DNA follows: TGTGCCAGCAGCTTGTCCAGGACAGGGGGCTCGACCTTCACAGATACGCAGTATTTT. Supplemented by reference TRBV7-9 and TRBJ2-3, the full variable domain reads DTGVSQNPRHKITKRGQNVTFRCDPISEHNRLYWYRQTLGQGPEFLTYFQNEAQLEKSRLLSDRFSAERPKGSFSTLEIQRTEQGDSAMYLCASSLSRTGGSTFTDTQYFGPGTRLTVL.